This T cell receptor beta chain came from a study of blood T cells in healthy people across ages. Study observations and caveats: With unsorted PBMCs, a conclusive comparison of naive versus antigen-experienced cells was not possible. Naive CD4+ cells and diversity were both higher in long-lived donors than in aged donors.

Each sample yielded at least 5.5 micrograms of PBMC total RNA. This clonotype occurred many times. What it binds is not known. Together with a sample-barcoded 5' primer, a J-beta primer mix was included in a second PCR lasting about 6 to 11 cycles. From the 5' RACE reads, TCRdb called clonotypes with MiXCR, one entry per CDR3 protein. This table has over 550,000 distinct CDR3 sequences, approximately 30% appearing once. The CDR3 extends over 12 amino acids. V lost 8 bases, J lost 0 bases, and 7 bases lay in between. Germline-derived CDR1 and CDR2 are KGHSH and LQKENI. The V and J genes are TRBV18 and TRBJ2-5; D is unclear. This receptor was obtained from a woman over 75 in good health. The sequenced material came from blood. In DNA form, the CDR3 reads TGTGCCAGCAGTTCCAACCAAGAGACCCAGTACTTC. Translation: CASSSNQETQYF. Filled out from reference TRBV18 and TRBJ2-5, the complete variable domain reads NAGVMQNPRHLVRRRGQEARLRCSPMKGHSHVYWYRQLPEEGLKFMVYLQKENIIDESGMPKERFSAEFPKEGPSILRIQQVVRGDSAAYFCASSSNQETQYFGPGTRLLVL.